Listed below are T cell receptor beta chains from one sample, sequenced in a study of identical twins. One entry per CDR3 protein results from TCRdb running MiXCR on the 5' RACE reads. The table has some 760,000 distinct CDR3 sequences, roughly 18% seen once. The same data also contributed to another study, on T cells expressing NK-cell markers.

The source material was PBMCs. The receptors come from a woman between 18 and 29 years old in good health. Both conserved end residues are part of each CDR3. The order of the fields is J gene, CDR3 length, D gene, clone size, V gene, CDR3 protein, CDR3 DNA. The D gene is left open where the match is weak. Rows give clone size only sometimes, using once, few, many, or a class for an expanded clone.

j_call: TRBJ2-3
cdr3_length: 17
d_call: TRBD1
clone_size: -
v_call: TRBV12-3/TRBV12-4
cdr3_aa: CASRPGQGANRADTQYF
cdr3_nt: TGTGCCAGCAGACCGGGACAGGGGGCGAACCGGGCAGATACGCAGTATTTT

j_call: TRBJ2-1
cdr3_length: 17
d_call: TRBD2
clone_size: many
v_call: TRBV20-1
cdr3_aa: CSARGLAGRNSYNEQFF
cdr3_nt: TGCAGTGCTAGAGGACTAGCGGGGCGAAACTCCTACAATGAGCAGTTCTTC

j_call: TRBJ2-1
cdr3_length: 17
d_call: TRBD1
clone_size: few
v_call: TRBV9
cdr3_aa: CASSPRGGDRGVYEQFF
cdr3_nt: TGTGCCAGCAGCCCCCGGGGAGGGGACAGGGGAGTTTATGAGCAGTTCTTC

j_call: TRBJ2-1
cdr3_length: 13
d_call: -
clone_size: -
v_call: TRBV27
cdr3_aa: CASSRRQYNEQFF
cdr3_nt: TGTGCCAGCAGTCGCCGGCAGTACAATGAGCAGTTCTTC

j_call: TRBJ2-3
cdr3_length: 13
d_call: TRBD1
clone_size: few
v_call: TRBV2
cdr3_aa: CASAGTGTDTQYF
cdr3_nt: TGTGCCAGCGCCGGGACAGGAACAGATACGCAGTATTTT

j_call: TRBJ2-2
cdr3_length: 14
d_call: -
clone_size: -
v_call: TRBV20-1
cdr3_aa: CSARGLASGGELFF
cdr3_nt: TGCAGTGCGAGGGGGCTAGCGTCTGGCGGGGAGCTGTTTTTT

j_call: TRBJ2-5
cdr3_length: 13
d_call: TRBD1
clone_size: -
v_call: TRBV29-1
cdr3_aa: CSGADRVSETQYF
cdr3_nt: TGCAGCGGTGCGGACAGGGTGTCGGAGACCCAGTACTTC

j_call: TRBJ2-1
cdr3_length: 12
d_call: -
clone_size: -
v_call: TRBV4-1
cdr3_aa: CASSQDLHEQFF
cdr3_nt: TGCGCCAGCAGCCAAGATCTTCATGAGCAGTTCTTC

j_call: TRBJ2-3
cdr3_length: 15
d_call: TRBD1
clone_size: few
v_call: TRBV20-1
cdr3_aa: CSARNPGQGTDTQYF
cdr3_nt: TGCAGTGCTCGAAATCCGGGACAGGGTACAGATACGCAGTATTTT

j_call: TRBJ1-1
cdr3_length: 13
d_call: TRBD1
clone_size: many
v_call: TRBV29-1
cdr3_aa: CSVGLTGFTEAFF
cdr3_nt: TGCAGCGTTGGCCTGACAGGGTTCACTGAAGCTTTCTTT

j_call: TRBJ2-5
cdr3_length: 15
d_call: -
clone_size: -
v_call: TRBV6-2/TRBV6-3
cdr3_aa: CASSYSSERQETQYF
cdr3_nt: TGTGCCAGCAGTTACTCGAGCGAGCGGCAAGAGACCCAGTACTTC

j_call: TRBJ1-2
cdr3_length: 13
d_call: -
clone_size: -
v_call: TRBV20-1
cdr3_aa: CSATNRAAYGYTF
cdr3_nt: TGCAGTGCTACGAACAGGGCTGCCTATGGCTACACCTTC

j_call: TRBJ2-7
cdr3_length: 15
d_call: TRBD1
clone_size: -
v_call: TRBV20-1
cdr3_aa: CSARAFGQGAYEQYF
cdr3_nt: TGCAGTGCGAGGGCCTTTGGGCAGGGGGCTTACGAGCAGTACTTC

j_call: TRBJ2-7
cdr3_length: 10
d_call: -
clone_size: few
v_call: TRBV20-1
cdr3_aa: CSAGLYEQYF
cdr3_nt: TGCAGCGCTGGGCTCTACGAGCAGTACTTC

j_call: TRBJ2-1
cdr3_length: 13
d_call: -
clone_size: few
v_call: TRBV6-5
cdr3_aa: CASSYSEGNEQFF
cdr3_nt: TGTGCCAGCAGTTATTCAGAGGGCAATGAGCAGTTCTTC

j_call: TRBJ1-5
cdr3_length: 13
d_call: -
clone_size: few
v_call: TRBV12-3/TRBV12-4
cdr3_aa: CASTGRTDQPQHF
cdr3_nt: TGTGCCAGCACCGGGAGGACGGATCAGCCCCAGCATTTT

j_call: TRBJ1-1
cdr3_length: 17
d_call: TRBD1
clone_size: few
v_call: TRBV7-9
cdr3_aa: CASSSNSGQGPYTEAFF
cdr3_nt: TGTGCCAGCAGCTCGAATTCCGGACAGGGTCCGTACACTGAAGCTTTCTTT

j_call: TRBJ2-1
cdr3_length: 13
d_call: TRBD2
clone_size: -
v_call: TRBV7-2
cdr3_aa: CASASGNVNEQFF
cdr3_nt: TGTGCCAGTGCTAGCGGGAATGTCAATGAGCAGTTCTTC

j_call: TRBJ2-7
cdr3_length: 13
d_call: -
clone_size: few
v_call: TRBV5-1
cdr3_aa: CASSLDREYEQYF
cdr3_nt: TGCGCCAGCAGCTTGGACAGGGAGTACGAGCAGTACTTC

j_call: TRBJ2-1
cdr3_length: 16
d_call: TRBD2
clone_size: -
v_call: TRBV5-1
cdr3_aa: CASSEDLAGGGNEQFF
cdr3_nt: TGCGCCAGCAGCGAAGATCTAGCGGGAGGGGGAAATGAGCAGTTCTTC

j_call: TRBJ2-3
cdr3_length: 13
d_call: TRBD1
clone_size: few
v_call: TRBV15
cdr3_aa: CATSSRGHDTQYF
cdr3_nt: TGTGCCACCAGCAGCAGGGGGCACGATACGCAGTATTTT

j_call: TRBJ2-7
cdr3_length: 10
d_call: -
clone_size: -
v_call: TRBV20-1
cdr3_aa: CSARAGHEYF
cdr3_nt: TGCAGTGCTAGAGCCGGTCACGAGTACTTC

j_call: TRBJ2-1
cdr3_length: 14
d_call: TRBD2
clone_size: -
v_call: TRBV6-5
cdr3_aa: CASSYPSGGNEQFF
cdr3_nt: TGTGCCAGCAGTTACCCATCGGGGGGCAATGAGCAGTTCTTC

j_call: TRBJ2-1
cdr3_length: 14
d_call: TRBD2
clone_size: -
v_call: TRBV12-3/TRBV12-4
cdr3_aa: CASSRTSREGEQFF
cdr3_nt: TGTGCCAGCAGCCGGACGAGCAGGGAGGGTGAGCAGTTCTTC

j_call: TRBJ2-7
cdr3_length: 11
d_call: -
clone_size: -
v_call: TRBV19
cdr3_aa: CASSIGAVQYF
cdr3_nt: TGTGCCAGTAGTATAGGGGCGGTGCAGTACTTC

j_call: TRBJ2-7
cdr3_length: 15
d_call: -
clone_size: -
v_call: TRBV12-3/TRBV12-4
cdr3_aa: CASGPSWGDTYEQYF
cdr3_nt: TGTGCCAGCGGCCCCTCATGGGGGGATACCTACGAGCAGTACTTC

j_call: TRBJ2-2
cdr3_length: 16
d_call: -
clone_size: -
v_call: TRBV6-5
cdr3_aa: CASSLSDTGYTGELFF
cdr3_nt: TGTGCCAGCAGCTTATCCGATACGGGATACACCGGGGAGCTGTTTTTT

j_call: TRBJ1-4
cdr3_length: 16
d_call: -
clone_size: many
v_call: TRBV7-2
cdr3_aa: CASSSGSVPFNEKLFF
cdr3_nt: TGTGCCAGCAGCTCCGGGTCAGTTCCCTTCAATGAAAAACTGTTTTTT

j_call: TRBJ2-1
cdr3_length: 17
d_call: TRBD1
clone_size: few
v_call: TRBV7-9
cdr3_aa: CASSSRSGTGGLNEQFF
cdr3_nt: TGTGCCAGCAGTTCGCGCTCCGGGACAGGGGGACTCAATGAGCAGTTCTTC

j_call: TRBJ2-7
cdr3_length: 12
d_call: -
clone_size: few
v_call: TRBV29-1
cdr3_aa: CSVEDRANEQYF
cdr3_nt: TGCAGCGTTGAAGATAGAGCGAACGAGCAGTACTTC

j_call: TRBJ2-3
cdr3_length: 13
d_call: TRBD2
clone_size: few
v_call: TRBV9
cdr3_aa: CASASGITDTQYF
cdr3_nt: TGTGCCAGCGCTAGCGGGATCACAGATACGCAGTATTTT

j_call: TRBJ2-1
cdr3_length: 17
d_call: -
clone_size: few
v_call: TRBV7-8
cdr3_aa: CASRYRVGGSSYNEQFF
cdr3_nt: TGTGCCAGCAGATACCGCGTTGGGGGAAGCTCCTACAATGAGCAGTTCTTC

j_call: TRBJ2-3
cdr3_length: 15
d_call: TRBD2
clone_size: -
v_call: TRBV20-1
cdr3_aa: CSAAGTSGPTDTQYF
cdr3_nt: TGCAGTGCTGCCGGGACTAGCGGGCCCACAGATACGCAGTATTTT

j_call: TRBJ2-6
cdr3_length: 19
d_call: TRBD1
clone_size: few
v_call: TRBV11-1
cdr3_aa: CASSLPSGTGESGANVLTF
cdr3_nt: TGTGCCAGCAGCTTACCGTCCGGGACAGGGGAATCTGGGGCCAACGTCCTGACTTTC

j_call: TRBJ1-6
cdr3_length: 15
d_call: TRBD1
clone_size: -
v_call: TRBV20-1
cdr3_aa: CSAWTGGLKISPLHF
cdr3_nt: TGCAGTGCATGGACAGGGGGCTTAAAGATTTCACCCCTCCACTTT

j_call: TRBJ1-1
cdr3_length: 18
d_call: TRBD1
clone_size: few
v_call: TRBV11-2
cdr3_aa: CASSLGRRTGNTNTEAFF
cdr3_nt: TGTGCCAGCAGCTTAGGTCGAAGGACAGGGAACACGAACACTGAAGCTTTCTTT